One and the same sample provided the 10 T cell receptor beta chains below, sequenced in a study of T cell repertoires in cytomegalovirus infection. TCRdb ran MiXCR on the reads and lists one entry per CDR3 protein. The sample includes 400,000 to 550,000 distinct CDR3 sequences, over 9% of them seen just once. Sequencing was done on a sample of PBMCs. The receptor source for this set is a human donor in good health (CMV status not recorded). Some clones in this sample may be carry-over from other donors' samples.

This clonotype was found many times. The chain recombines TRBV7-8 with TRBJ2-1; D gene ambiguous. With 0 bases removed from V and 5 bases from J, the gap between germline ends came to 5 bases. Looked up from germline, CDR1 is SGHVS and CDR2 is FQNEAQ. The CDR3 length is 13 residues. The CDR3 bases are TGTGCCAGCAGCTTAGCCCTTGACAATGAGCAGTTCTTC. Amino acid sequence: CASSLALDNEQFF.

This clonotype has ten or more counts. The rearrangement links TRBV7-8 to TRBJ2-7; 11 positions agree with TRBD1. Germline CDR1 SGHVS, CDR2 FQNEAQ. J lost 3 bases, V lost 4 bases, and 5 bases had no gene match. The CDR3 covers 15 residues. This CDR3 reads CASSSRDRGIYEQYF. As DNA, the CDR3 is TGTGCCAGCAGCTCCCGGGACAGGGGGATCTACGAGCAGTACTTC.

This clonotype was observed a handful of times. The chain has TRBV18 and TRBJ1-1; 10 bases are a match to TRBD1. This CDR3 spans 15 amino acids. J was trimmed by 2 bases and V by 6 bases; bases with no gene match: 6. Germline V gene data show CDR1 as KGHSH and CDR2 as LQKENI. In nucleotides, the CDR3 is TGTGCCAGCTCTCGACAGGGGGCTGGAAACACTGAAGCTTTCTTT. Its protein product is CASSRQGAGNTEAFF.

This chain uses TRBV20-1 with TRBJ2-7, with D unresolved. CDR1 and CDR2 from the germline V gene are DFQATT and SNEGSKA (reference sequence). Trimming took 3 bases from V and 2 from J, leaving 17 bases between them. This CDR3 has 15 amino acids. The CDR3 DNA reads TGCAGTGCTAGCGAGGACCAACGGTTTACCTACGAGCAGTACTTC. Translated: CSASEDQRFTYEQYF.

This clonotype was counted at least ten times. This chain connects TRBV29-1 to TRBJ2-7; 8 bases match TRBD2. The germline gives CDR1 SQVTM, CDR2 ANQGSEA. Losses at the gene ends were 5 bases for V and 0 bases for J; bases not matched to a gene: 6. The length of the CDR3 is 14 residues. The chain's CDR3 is CSVFSGGLSYEQYF. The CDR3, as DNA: TGCAGCGTTTTCAGCGGGGGACTCTCCTACGAGCAGTACTTC.

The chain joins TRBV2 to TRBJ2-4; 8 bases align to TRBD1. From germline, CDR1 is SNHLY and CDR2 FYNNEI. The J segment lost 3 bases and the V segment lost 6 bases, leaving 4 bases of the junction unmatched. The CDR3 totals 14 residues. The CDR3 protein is CASSSTGVKNIQYF. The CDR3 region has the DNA TGTGCCAGCAGCTCGACAGGGGTCAAAAACATTCAGTACTTC.

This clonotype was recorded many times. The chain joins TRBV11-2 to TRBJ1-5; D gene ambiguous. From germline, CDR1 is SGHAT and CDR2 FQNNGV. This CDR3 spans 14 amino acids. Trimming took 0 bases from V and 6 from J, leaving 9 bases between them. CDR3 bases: TGTGCCAGCAGCTTAGAGCCCCTTCGTCAGCCCCAGCATTTT. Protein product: CASSLEPLRQPQHF. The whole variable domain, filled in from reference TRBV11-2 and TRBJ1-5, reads EAGVAQSPRYKIIEKRQSVAFWCNPISGHATLYWYQQILGQGPKLLIQFQNNGVVDDSQLPKDRFSAERLKGVDSTLKIQPAKLEDSAVYLCASSLEPLRQPQHFGDGTRLSIL.

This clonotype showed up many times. As DNA, the CDR3 is TGTGCCAGCAGTGAAGCAGGGATTAGGGACTATGGCTACACCTTC. Translating it yields CASSEAGIRDYGYTF. The chain joins TRBV2 to TRBJ1-2; D not certain. The CDR3 spans 15 residues. CDR1 SNHLY and CDR2 FYNNEI come from the germline V gene. Trimming took 0 bases from V and 3 from J, leaving 11 bases between them.

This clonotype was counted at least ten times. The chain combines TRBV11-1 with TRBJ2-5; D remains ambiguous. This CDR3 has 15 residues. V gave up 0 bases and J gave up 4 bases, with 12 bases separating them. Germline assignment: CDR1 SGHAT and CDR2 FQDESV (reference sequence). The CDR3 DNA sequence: TGTGCCAGCAGCTTAGCGGACGGGCTCCCAGAGACCCAGTACTTC. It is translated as CASSLADGLPETQYF.

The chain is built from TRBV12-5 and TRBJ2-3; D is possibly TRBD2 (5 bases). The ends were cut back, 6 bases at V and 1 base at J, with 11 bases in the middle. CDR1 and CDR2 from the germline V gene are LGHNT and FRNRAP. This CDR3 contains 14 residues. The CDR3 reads CASGPSGGTDTQYF. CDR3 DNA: TGTGCTAGTGGCCCCTCCGGGGGCACAGATACGCAGTATTTT. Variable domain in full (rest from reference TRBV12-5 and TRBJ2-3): DARVTQTPRHKVTEMGQEVTMRCQPILGHNTVFWYRQTMMQGLELLAYFRNRAPLDDSGMPKDRFSAEMPDATLATLKIQPSEPRDSAVYFCASGPSGGTDTQYFGPGTRLTVL.